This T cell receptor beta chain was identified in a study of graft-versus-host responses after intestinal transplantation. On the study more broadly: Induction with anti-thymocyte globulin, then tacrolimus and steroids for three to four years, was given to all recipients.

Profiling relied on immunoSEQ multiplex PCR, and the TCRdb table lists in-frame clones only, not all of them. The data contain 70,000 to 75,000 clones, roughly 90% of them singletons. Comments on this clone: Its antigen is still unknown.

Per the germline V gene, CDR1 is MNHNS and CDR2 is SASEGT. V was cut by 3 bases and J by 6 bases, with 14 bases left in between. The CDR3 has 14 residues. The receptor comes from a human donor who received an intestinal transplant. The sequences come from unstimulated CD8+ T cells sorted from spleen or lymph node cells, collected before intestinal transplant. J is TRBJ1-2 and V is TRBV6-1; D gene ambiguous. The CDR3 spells CASSDLAPSHGYTF. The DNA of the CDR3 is TGTGCCAGCAGTGATCTGGCCCCGTCCCATGGCTACACCTTC.